The T cell receptor beta chain under discussion was sequenced for a study of graft-versus-host responses after intestinal transplantation. V lost 0 bases and J lost 6, with 21 bases in between. From germline, CDR1 is MNHNS and CDR2 SASEGT. The CDR3 has 17 amino acids. This clone has a single count. Repertoires were generated with immunoSEQ multiplex PCR, while TCRdb's copy carries only in-frame clones and drops some. The sample includes some 39,000 clones, 80% to 95% of them seen just once. The chain carries TRBV6-1 and TRBJ2-7; D is possibly TRBD1 or TRBD2 (6 bases each). The TCR was taken from a human patient who received an intestinal transplant, so some T cells may come from the graft donor. The material was PBMCs, obtained around 720 days after intestinal transplantation. The CDR3 spells CASSEAQGTGASSEQYF. In DNA form, the CDR3 reads TGTGCCAGCAGTGAAGCTCAGGGGACGGGGGCATCGAGCGAGCAGTACTTC.